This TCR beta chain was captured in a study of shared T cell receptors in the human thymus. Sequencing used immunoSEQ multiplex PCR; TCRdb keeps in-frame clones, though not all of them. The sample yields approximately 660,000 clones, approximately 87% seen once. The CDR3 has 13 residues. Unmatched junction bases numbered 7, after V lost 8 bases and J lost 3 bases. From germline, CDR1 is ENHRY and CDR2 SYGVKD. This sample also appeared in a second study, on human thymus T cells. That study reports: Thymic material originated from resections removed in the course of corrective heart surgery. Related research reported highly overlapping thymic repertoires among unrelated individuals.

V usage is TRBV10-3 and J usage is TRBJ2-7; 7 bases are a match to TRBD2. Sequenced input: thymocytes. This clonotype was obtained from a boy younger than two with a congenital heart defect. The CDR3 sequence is CAIREARDYEQYF. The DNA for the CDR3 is TGTGCCATCCGGGAGGCTCGGGACTACGAGCAGTACTTC.